This T cell receptor (beta chain) was sequenced for a study of blood T cell repertoires in COVID-19. Study-level information: Collection of acute and convalescent COVID-19 samples took place in the United States, Italy and Spain. PBMCs, B-cell-depleted T cells, or T cells provided the cDNA or gDNA that made up the material.

The authors' processing: Reference gene primers were amplified, and this amplification served to estimate nucleated cell counts. Sequenced by immunoSEQ multiplex PCR; TCRdb stores in-frame clones only, minus some. V, J and clone size derive from that table, while D and trimming were established from the DNA sequence. The sample records about 140,000 clones, 80% to 90% being singletons. V lost 2 bases, J lost 8 bases, and 13 bases stayed unmatched. Germline-derived CDR1 and CDR2 are MGHDK and SYGVNS. This CDR3 has 18 residues. J is TRBJ1-4 and V is TRBV25-1, with 11 nucleotides matching TRBD1. This clonotype was obtained from a woman aged 60-75 years with active COVID-19. The sample comprised peripheral blood. CDR3 nucleotides: TGTGCCAGCAGTGAAAAAACGTCTGGACAGGGGGCTCGAGAAAAACTGTTTTTT. It translates to CASSEKTSGQGAREKLFF.